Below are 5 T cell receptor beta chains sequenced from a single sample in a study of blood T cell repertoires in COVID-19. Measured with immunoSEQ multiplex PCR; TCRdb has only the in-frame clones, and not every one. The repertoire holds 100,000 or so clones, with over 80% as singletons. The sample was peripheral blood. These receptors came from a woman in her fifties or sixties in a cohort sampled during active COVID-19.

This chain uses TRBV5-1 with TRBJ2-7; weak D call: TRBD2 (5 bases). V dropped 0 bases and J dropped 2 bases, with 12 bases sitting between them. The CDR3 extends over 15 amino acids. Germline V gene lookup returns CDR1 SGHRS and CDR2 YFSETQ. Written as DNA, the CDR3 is TGCGCCAGCAGCTTGGGGAGCGGTGGGGCCTACGAGCAGTACTTC. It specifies CASSLGSGGAYEQYF.

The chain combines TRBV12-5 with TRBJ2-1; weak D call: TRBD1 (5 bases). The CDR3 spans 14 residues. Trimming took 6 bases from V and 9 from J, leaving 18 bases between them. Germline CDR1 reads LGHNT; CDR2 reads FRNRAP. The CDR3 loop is CASGQTTVDGEQFF. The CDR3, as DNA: TGTGCTAGTGGCCAAACGACAGTTGACGGTGAGCAGTTCTTC.

The CDR3 here is CASSYSSPGQAYEQYF. CDR3 bases: TGTGCCAGCAGTTACTCCTCACCTGGACAGGCCTACGAGCAGTACTTC. The gene calls are TRBV6-5 and TRBJ2-7, with 7 nucleotides matching TRBD1. This CDR3 spans 16 amino acids. CDR1 is MNHEY and CDR2 is SVGAGI in the germline V gene. Germline trimming cut 0 bases from V and 2 bases from J; bases unmatched to any gene: 7.

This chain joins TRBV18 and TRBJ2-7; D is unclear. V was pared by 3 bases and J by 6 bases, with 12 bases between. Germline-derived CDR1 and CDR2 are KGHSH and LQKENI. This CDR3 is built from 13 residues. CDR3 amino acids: CASSPQNSPEQYF. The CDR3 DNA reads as TGTGCCAGCTCACCGCAAAACAGTCCCGAGCAGTACTTC.

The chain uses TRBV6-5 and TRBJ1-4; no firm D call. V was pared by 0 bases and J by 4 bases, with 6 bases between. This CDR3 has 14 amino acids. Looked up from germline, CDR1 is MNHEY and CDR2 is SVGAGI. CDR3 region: CASSYSYSNEKLFF. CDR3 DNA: TGTGCCAGCAGTTACTCGTACAGTAATGAAAAACTGTTTTTT.